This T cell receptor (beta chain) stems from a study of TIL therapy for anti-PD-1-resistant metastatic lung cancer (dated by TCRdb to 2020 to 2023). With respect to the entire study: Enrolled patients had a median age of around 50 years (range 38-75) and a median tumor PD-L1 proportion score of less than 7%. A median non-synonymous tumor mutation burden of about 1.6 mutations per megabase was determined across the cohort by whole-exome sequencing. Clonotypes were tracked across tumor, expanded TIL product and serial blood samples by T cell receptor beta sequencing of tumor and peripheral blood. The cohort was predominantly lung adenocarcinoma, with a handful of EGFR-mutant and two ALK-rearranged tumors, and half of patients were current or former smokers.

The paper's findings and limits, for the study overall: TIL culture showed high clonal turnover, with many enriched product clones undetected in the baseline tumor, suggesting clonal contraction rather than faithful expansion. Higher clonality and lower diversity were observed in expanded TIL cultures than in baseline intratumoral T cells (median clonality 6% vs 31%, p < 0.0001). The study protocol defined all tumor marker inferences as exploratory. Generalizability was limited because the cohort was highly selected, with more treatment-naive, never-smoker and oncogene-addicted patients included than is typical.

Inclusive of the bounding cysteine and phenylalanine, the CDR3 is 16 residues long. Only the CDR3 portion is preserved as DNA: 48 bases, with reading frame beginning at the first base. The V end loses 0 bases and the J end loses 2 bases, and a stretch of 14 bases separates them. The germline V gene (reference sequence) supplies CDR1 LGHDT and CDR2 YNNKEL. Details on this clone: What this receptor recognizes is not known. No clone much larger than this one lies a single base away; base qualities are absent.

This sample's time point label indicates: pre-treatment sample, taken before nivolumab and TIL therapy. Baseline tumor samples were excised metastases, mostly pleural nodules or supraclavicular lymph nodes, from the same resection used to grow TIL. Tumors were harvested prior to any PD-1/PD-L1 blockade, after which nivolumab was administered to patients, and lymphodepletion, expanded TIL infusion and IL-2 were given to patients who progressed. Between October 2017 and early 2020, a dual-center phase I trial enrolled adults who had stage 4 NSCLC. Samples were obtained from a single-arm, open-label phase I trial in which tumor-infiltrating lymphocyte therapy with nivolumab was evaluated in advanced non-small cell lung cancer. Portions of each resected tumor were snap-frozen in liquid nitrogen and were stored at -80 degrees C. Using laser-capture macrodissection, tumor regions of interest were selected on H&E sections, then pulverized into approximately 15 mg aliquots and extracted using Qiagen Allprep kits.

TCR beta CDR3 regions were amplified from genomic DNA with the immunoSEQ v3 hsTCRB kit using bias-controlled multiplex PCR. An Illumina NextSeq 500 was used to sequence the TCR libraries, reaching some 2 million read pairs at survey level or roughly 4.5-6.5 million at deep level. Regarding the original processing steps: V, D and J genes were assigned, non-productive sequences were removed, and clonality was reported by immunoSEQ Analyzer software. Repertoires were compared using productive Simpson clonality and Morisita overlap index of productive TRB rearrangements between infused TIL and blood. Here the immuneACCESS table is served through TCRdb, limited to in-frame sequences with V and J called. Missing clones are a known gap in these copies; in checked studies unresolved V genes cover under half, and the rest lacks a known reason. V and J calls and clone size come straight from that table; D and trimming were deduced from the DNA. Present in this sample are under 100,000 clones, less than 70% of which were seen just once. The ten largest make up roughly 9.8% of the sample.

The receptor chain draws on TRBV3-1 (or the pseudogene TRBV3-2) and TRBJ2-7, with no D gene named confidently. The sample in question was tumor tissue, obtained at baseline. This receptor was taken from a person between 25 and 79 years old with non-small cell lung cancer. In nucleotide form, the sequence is TGTGCCAGCAGCCAAGAAAGGCTACCGAGAGCCTACGAGCAGTACTTC. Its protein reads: CASSQERLPRAYEQYF.